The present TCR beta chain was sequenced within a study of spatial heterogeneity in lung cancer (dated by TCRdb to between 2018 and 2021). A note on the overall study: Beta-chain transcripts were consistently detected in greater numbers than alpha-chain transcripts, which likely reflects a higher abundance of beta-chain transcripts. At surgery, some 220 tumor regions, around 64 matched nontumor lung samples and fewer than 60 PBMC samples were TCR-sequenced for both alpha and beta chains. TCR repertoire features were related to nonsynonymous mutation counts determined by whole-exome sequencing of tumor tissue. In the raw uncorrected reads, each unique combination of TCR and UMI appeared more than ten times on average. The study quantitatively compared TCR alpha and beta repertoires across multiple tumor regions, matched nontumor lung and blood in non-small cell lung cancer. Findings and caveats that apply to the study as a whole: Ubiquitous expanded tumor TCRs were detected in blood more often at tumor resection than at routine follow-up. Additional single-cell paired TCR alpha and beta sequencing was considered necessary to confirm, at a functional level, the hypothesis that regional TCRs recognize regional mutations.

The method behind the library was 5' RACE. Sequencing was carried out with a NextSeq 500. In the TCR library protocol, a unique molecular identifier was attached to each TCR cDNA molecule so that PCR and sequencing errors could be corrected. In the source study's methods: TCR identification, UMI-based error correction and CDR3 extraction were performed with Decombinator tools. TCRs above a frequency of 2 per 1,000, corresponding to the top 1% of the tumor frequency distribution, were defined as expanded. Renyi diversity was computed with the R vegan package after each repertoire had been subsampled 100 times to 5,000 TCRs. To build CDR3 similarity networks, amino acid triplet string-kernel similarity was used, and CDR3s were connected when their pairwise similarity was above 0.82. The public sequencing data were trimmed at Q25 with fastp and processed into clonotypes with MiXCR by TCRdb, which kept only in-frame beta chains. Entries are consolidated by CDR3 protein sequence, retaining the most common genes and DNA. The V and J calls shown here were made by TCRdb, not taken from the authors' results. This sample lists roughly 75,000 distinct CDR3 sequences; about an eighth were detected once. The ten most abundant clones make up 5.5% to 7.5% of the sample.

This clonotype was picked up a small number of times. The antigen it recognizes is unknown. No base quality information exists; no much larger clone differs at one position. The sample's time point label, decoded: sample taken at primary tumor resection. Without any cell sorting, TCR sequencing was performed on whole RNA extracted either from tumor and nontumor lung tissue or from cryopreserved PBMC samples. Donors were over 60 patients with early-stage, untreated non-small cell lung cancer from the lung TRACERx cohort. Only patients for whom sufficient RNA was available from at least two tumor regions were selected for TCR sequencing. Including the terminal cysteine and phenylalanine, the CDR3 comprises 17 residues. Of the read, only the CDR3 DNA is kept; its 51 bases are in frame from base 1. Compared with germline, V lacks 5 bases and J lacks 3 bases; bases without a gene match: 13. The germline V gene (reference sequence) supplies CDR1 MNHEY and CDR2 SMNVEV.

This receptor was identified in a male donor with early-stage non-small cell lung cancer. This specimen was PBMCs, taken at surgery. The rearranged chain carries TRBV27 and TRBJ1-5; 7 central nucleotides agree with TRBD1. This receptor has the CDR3 CASSPGTATRINQPQHF. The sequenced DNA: TGTGCCAGCAGTCCTGGGACAGCTACTAGGATCAATCAGCCCCAGCATTTT.